This is a list of T cell receptor beta chains from one sample in a study of cytomegalovirus exposure and HLA in healthy donors. Only in-frame clones appear in the TCRdb table, and some are missing; sequencing was by immunoSEQ multiplex PCR. Here the sample spans around 91,000 clones, around 60% being singletons. Sequenced input: PBMCs. The receptor source for this set is a human donor in good health. Each CDR3 is given with its conserved first and last residue. The order of the fields is clone size, V gene, D gene, J gene, CDR3 protein, CDR3 DNA. A D gene is named only where the DNA matches it firmly. Not all rows give a size; the values are once, few, many and, for expanded clones, a class.

clone_size: -
v_call: TRBV5-5
d_call: TRBD1
j_call: TRBJ2-3
cdr3_aa: CASSSETPPIKQGASDTQYF
cdr3_nt: TGTGCCAGCAGCAGCGAAACCCCACCCATCAAACAGGGGGCGTCAGATACGCAGTATTTT

clone_size: -
v_call: TRBV18
d_call: TRBD1
j_call: TRBJ1-1
cdr3_aa: CASSLGTAPYTEAFF
cdr3_nt: TGTGCCAGCTCACTCGGGACAGCCCCTTACACTGAAGCTTTCTTT

clone_size: few
v_call: TRBV28
d_call: -
j_call: TRBJ1-5
cdr3_aa: CASSLSQFYQPQHF
cdr3_nt: TGTGCCAGCAGTTTATCCCAGTTTTATCAGCCCCAGCATTTT

clone_size: -
v_call: TRBV14
d_call: -
j_call: TRBJ2-7
cdr3_aa: CASSQPPTYEQYF
cdr3_nt: TGTGCCAGCAGCCAACCGCCTACCTACGAGCAGTACTTC

clone_size: -
v_call: TRBV9
d_call: TRBD2
j_call: TRBJ2-7
cdr3_aa: CASSVSGGPPTEVEQYF
cdr3_nt: TGTGCCAGCAGCGTCAGCGGGGGGCCCCCCACGGAGGTTGAGCAGTACTTC

clone_size: few
v_call: TRBV6-1
d_call: -
j_call: TRBJ1-1
cdr3_aa: CASSDRVPLNTEAFF
cdr3_nt: TGTGCCAGCAGTGACAGGGTTCCTCTGAACACTGAAGCTTTCTTT

clone_size: few
v_call: TRBV30
d_call: TRBD1
j_call: TRBJ1-4
cdr3_aa: CAWSLTTGMREKLFF
cdr3_nt: TGTGCCTGGAGTCTAACGACAGGGATGCGAGAAAAACTGTTTTTT

clone_size: -
v_call: TRBV6-5
d_call: -
j_call: TRBJ1-6
cdr3_aa: CASSTVTGFSPLHF
cdr3_nt: TGTGCCAGCAGTACCGTTACAGGGTTCTCACCCCTCCACTTT

clone_size: -
v_call: TRBV7-2
d_call: -
j_call: TRBJ2-3
cdr3_aa: CASSSPPTRGDTQYF
cdr3_nt: TGTGCCAGCAGCTCTCCCCCAACCAGGGGAGATACGCAGTATTTT

clone_size: -
v_call: TRBV2
d_call: -
j_call: TRBJ2-1
cdr3_aa: CASSEEGSYNEQFF
cdr3_nt: TGTGCCAGCAGTGAAGAGGGGTCCTACAATGAGCAGTTCTTC

clone_size: -
v_call: TRBV11-2
d_call: TRBD1
j_call: TRBJ1-2
cdr3_aa: CASSLTGTVYGYTF
cdr3_nt: TGTGCCAGCAGCTTAACGGGGACAGTCTATGGCTACACCTTC

clone_size: -
v_call: TRBV7-8
d_call: -
j_call: TRBJ1-1
cdr3_aa: CASSLVAQLNTEAFF
cdr3_nt: TGTGCCAGCAGCTTAGTCGCACAGCTCAACACTGAAGCTTTCTTT

clone_size: -
v_call: TRBV5-1
d_call: TRBD1
j_call: TRBJ2-5
cdr3_aa: CASSSDRDSNRQYF
cdr3_nt: TGCGCCAGCAGCTCCGACAGGGATTCTAACCGGCAGTACTTC

clone_size: -
v_call: TRBV29-1
d_call: -
j_call: TRBJ1-4
cdr3_aa: CSVEEDSEKLFF
cdr3_nt: TGCAGCGTTGAGGAGGACAGTGAAAAACTGTTTTTT

clone_size: -
v_call: TRBV6-5
d_call: -
j_call: TRBJ1-2
cdr3_aa: CASSERGTTSGYTF
cdr3_nt: TGTGCCAGCAGTGAAAGGGGGACAACTTCGGGCTACACCTTC

clone_size: once
v_call: TRBV15
d_call: -
j_call: TRBJ1-5
cdr3_aa: CATSTTGGAQPQHF
cdr3_nt: TGTGCCACCAGCACCACTGGAGGGGCTCAGCCCCAGCATTTT

clone_size: -
v_call: TRBV7-2
d_call: TRBD1
j_call: TRBJ2-2
cdr3_aa: CASSLYRDRGTGELFF
cdr3_nt: TGTGCCAGCAGCTTGTACCGGGACAGGGGCACCGGGGAGCTGTTTTTT

clone_size: few
v_call: TRBV5-1
d_call: TRBD1
j_call: TRBJ1-4
cdr3_aa: CASSLEGAGEKLFF
cdr3_nt: TGCGCCAGCAGCTTGGAGGGGGCCGGGGAAAAACTGTTTTTT

clone_size: -
v_call: TRBV7-2
d_call: TRBD2
j_call: TRBJ2-3
cdr3_aa: CASSPLAGSRTDTQYF
cdr3_nt: TGTGCCAGCAGCCCTTTAGCGGGGAGCCGGACAGATACGCAGTATTTT

clone_size: few
v_call: TRBV29-1
d_call: TRBD1
j_call: TRBJ1-6
cdr3_aa: CSVSQQGRGSPLHF
cdr3_nt: TGCAGCGTTTCACAACAGGGGAGAGGATCACCCCTCCACTTT

clone_size: -
v_call: TRBV19
d_call: TRBD1
j_call: TRBJ2-1
cdr3_aa: CASSTGQAFNEQFF
cdr3_nt: TGTGCCAGTAGTACGGGACAGGCGTTCAATGAGCAGTTCTTC

clone_size: -
v_call: TRBV10-2
d_call: TRBD1
j_call: TRBJ2-5
cdr3_aa: CASSESTGGETQYF
cdr3_nt: TGCGCCAGCAGTGAGTCGACAGGGGGAGAGACCCAGTACTTC

clone_size: -
v_call: TRBV4-1
d_call: -
j_call: TRBJ2-2
cdr3_aa: CASSQDRGGTGELFF
cdr3_nt: TGCGCCAGCAGCCAAGATCGAGGGGGAACCGGGGAGCTGTTTTTT

clone_size: -
v_call: TRBV30
d_call: -
j_call: TRBJ1-6
cdr3_aa: CAWSVRQDDSPLHF
cdr3_nt: TGTGCCTGGAGTGTACGGCAGGATGATTCACCCCTCCACTTT

clone_size: few
v_call: TRBV19
d_call: -
j_call: TRBJ2-7
cdr3_aa: CASSPTVLYSSYEQYF
cdr3_nt: TGTGCCAGTAGTCCCACTGTCCTCTACAGCTCCTACGAGCAGTACTTC

clone_size: -
v_call: TRBV7-8
d_call: TRBD1
j_call: TRBJ1-3
cdr3_aa: CASSSSGTARNTIYF
cdr3_nt: TGTGCCAGCAGCTCCTCCGGGACAGCAAGAAACACCATATATTTT

clone_size: -
v_call: TRBV5-1
d_call: TRBD2
j_call: TRBJ2-1
cdr3_aa: CASSSVAGGSNEQFF
cdr3_nt: TGCGCCAGCAGCTCGGTAGCGGGGGGGTCGAATGAGCAGTTCTTC

clone_size: few
v_call: TRBV6-4
d_call: TRBD2
j_call: TRBJ2-1
cdr3_aa: CASSDGLADYNEQFF
cdr3_nt: TGTGCCAGCAGTGACGGACTAGCGGATTACAATGAGCAGTTCTTC

clone_size: -
v_call: TRBV7-3
d_call: TRBD1
j_call: TRBJ2-1
cdr3_aa: CASSLTGTGSEQFF
cdr3_nt: TGTGCCAGCAGCCTCACCGGGACAGGGAGTGAGCAGTTCTTC

clone_size: -
v_call: TRBV2
d_call: TRBD1
j_call: TRBJ1-5
cdr3_aa: CASNGQGGQPQHF
cdr3_nt: TGTGCCAGCAATGGACAGGGTGGACAGCCCCAGCATTTT

clone_size: -
v_call: TRBV7-2
d_call: -
j_call: TRBJ1-5
cdr3_aa: CASSSRSGLSNQPQHF
cdr3_nt: TGTGCCAGCAGCTCGCGGTCCGGGTTGAGCAATCAGCCCCAGCATTTT

clone_size: -
v_call: TRBV5-1
d_call: -
j_call: TRBJ1-5
cdr3_aa: CASSLETGPEWPQHF
cdr3_nt: TGCGCCAGCAGCTTGGAAACAGGGCCCGAGTGGCCCCAGCATTTT

clone_size: -
v_call: TRBV11-2
d_call: -
j_call: TRBJ2-7
cdr3_aa: CASSFGRDTPSNF
cdr3_nt: TGTGCCAGCAGCTTCGGCCGGGACACGCCGTCGAACTTC

clone_size: -
v_call: TRBV7-3
d_call: -
j_call: TRBJ1-3
cdr3_aa: CASHPPGSGNTIYF
cdr3_nt: TGTGCCAGCCACCCTCCCGGCTCTGGAAACACCATATATTTT

clone_size: few
v_call: TRBV11-1
d_call: TRBD1
j_call: TRBJ2-2
cdr3_aa: CASSVPGQMNTGELFF
cdr3_nt: TGTGCCAGCAGCGTACCGGGACAGATGAACACCGGGGAGCTGTTTTTT

clone_size: once
v_call: TRBV2
d_call: -
j_call: TRBJ2-7
cdr3_aa: CASSRGTGLYEQYF
cdr3_nt: TGTGCCAGCAGTCGGGGCACAGGGCTGTACGAGCAGTACTTC

clone_size: once
v_call: TRBV11-2
d_call: TRBD1
j_call: TRBJ2-5
cdr3_aa: CASSFPGTGEETQYF
cdr3_nt: TGTGCCAGCAGCTTCCCCGGGACAGGGGAAGAGACCCAGTACTTC

clone_size: -
v_call: TRBV6-5
d_call: TRBD2
j_call: TRBJ2-1
cdr3_aa: CASSMGLAANEQFF
cdr3_nt: TGTGCCAGCAGCATGGGCCTAGCGGCTAATGAGCAGTTCTTC

clone_size: -
v_call: TRBV7-3
d_call: -
j_call: TRBJ2-7
cdr3_aa: CASSLGGPYEQYF
cdr3_nt: TGTGCCAGCAGCTTGGGGGGTCCCTACGAGCAGTACTTC